The clone carrying this T cell receptor (beta chain) was observed a few times. Per the study methods: Amplified reference gene primers provided the basis for estimating nucleated cell counts. The protocol was immunoSEQ multiplex PCR, while the TCRdb copy is restricted to in-frame clones and leaves out a portion. The DNA gave D and trimming, while V, J and clone size come from that table. The data show approximately 120,000 clones, roughly four fifths seen once. This specimen comes from a study of blood T cell repertoires in COVID-19. In the study overall: There were acute and convalescent COVID-19 samples, and they came from the United States, Italy and Spain. The cDNA or gDNA used as material had been derived from T cells, B-cell-depleted T cells, or PBMCs.

From germline, CDR1 is SGHDT and CDR2 YYEEEE. The CDR3 has 13 residues. V dropped 3 bases and J dropped 7; count of bases not matched to a gene: 5. Sequencing used peripheral blood. The chain uses TRBV5-6 and TRBJ2-7; the match to TRBD1 covers 9 bases. The clonotype was recovered from a human donor in a cohort sampled during active COVID-19. DNA of the CDR3: TGTGCCAGCAGCTCCACAGGGGGCTGGGAGCAGTACTTC. This gives the protein CASSSTGGWEQYF.